The 3 T cell receptor beta chains presented below share a single source sample, sequenced in a study of shared clonotypes between healthy human individuals. Measured with immunoSEQ multiplex PCR; TCRdb has only the in-frame clones, and not every one. The data contain about 1.1 million clones, approximately 77% of them singletons. The sample consisted of memory CD4+ T cells from PBMCs. Noted subset: CD45RA-negative fraction. These receptors were taken from a man aged 18-30 years in good health. Some clones in this sample may be carry-over from other donors' samples.

The DNA for the CDR3 is TGTGCCATCAGTGTGGACAGGGACGGTGGGACCCAGTACTTC. Translating it yields CAISVDRDGGTQYF. This chain uses TRBV10-3 with TRBJ2-5, with 8 bases identical to TRBD1. The ends lost 4 bases at V and 7 bases at J; junction bases unmatched: 8. The germline CDR1 and CDR2 sequences are ENHRY and SYGVKD. This CDR3 comprises 14 residues.

This chain connects TRBV7-3 to TRBJ2-1; TRBD2 agrees at 11 bases. Looked up from germline, CDR1 is SGHTA and CDR2 is FQGTGA. The CDR3 sequence is 15 residues long. J lost 9 bases, V lost 1 base, and 5 bases had no gene match. The CDR3 nucleotides are TGTGCCAGCAGCTTAAGGGTAGCGGGAGGGGGTGAGCAGTTCTTC. As protein: CASSLRVAGGGEQFF.

The V and J genes are TRBV7-2 and TRBJ1-2; 7 positions agree with TRBD1. J was trimmed by 4 bases and V by 1 base; bases with no gene match: 12. The CDR3 runs to 17 residues. CDR1 is SGHTA, CDR2 FQGNSA, per germline. The CDR3 bases are TGTGCCAGCAGCTTAGTTTTGGGGGACAGCAACCTCTATGGCTACACCTTC. The encoded protein is CASSLVLGDSNLYGYTF.